The rows below give T cell receptor beta chains drawn from one sample of a study of shared clonotypes between healthy human individuals. Profiling relied on immunoSEQ multiplex PCR, and the TCRdb table lists in-frame clones only, not all of them. The profile shows 1,400,000 or so clones, approximately 98.5% of them singletons. The sequencing input was naive CD4+ T cells sorted from blood. These receptors were obtained from a man in his thirties or forties in good health. Both conserved end residues are part of each CDR3. The D gene is left open where the match is weak. Expanded clones get a size class; other rows say once, few or many, or leave the size out.

D gene: -
J gene: TRBJ2-1
clone size: -
V gene: TRBV14
CDR3 protein: CASSQGPGSGTYYNEQFF
CDR3 DNA: TGTGCCAGCAGCCAAGGGCCAGGATCCGGGACATACTACAATGAGCAGTTCTTC

D gene: -
J gene: TRBJ1-1
clone size: -
V gene: TRBV28
CDR3 protein: CASSLPAGHTEAFF
CDR3 DNA: TGTGCCAGCAGTTTGCCGGCCGGCCACACTGAAGCTTTCTTT

D gene: -
J gene: TRBJ1-2
clone size: -
V gene: TRBV20-1
CDR3 protein: CSASGPVYTF
CDR3 DNA: TGCAGTGCTAGTGGCCCTGTCTACACCTTC

D gene: TRBD1
J gene: TRBJ1-2
clone size: -
V gene: TRBV27
CDR3 protein: CASTFLPVGQGGYYYGYTF
CDR3 DNA: TGTGCCAGCACCTTCCTTCCGGTGGGACAGGGGGGGTATTACTATGGCTACACCTTC

D gene: -
J gene: TRBJ2-7
clone size: -
V gene: TRBV18
CDR3 protein: CASSPPGQGYYEQYF
CDR3 DNA: TGTGCCAGCTCACCACCCGGTCAGGGGTACTACGAGCAGTACTTC

D gene: TRBD1
J gene: TRBJ2-5
clone size: -
V gene: TRBV4-1
CDR3 protein: CASSPSAGGALETQYF
CDR3 DNA: TGCGCCAGCAGCCCCTCGGCAGGGGGCGCCTTGGAGACCCAGTACTTC

D gene: -
J gene: TRBJ2-2
clone size: -
V gene: TRBV5-1
CDR3 protein: CASSPFWGVGTGELFF
CDR3 DNA: TGCGCCAGCAGCCCCTTCTGGGGAGTCGGCACCGGGGAGCTGTTTTTT

D gene: -
J gene: TRBJ2-7
clone size: -
V gene: TRBV9
CDR3 protein: CASSVVAVPLYEQYF
CDR3 DNA: TGTGCCAGCAGCGTAGTGGCAGTTCCGCTCTACGAGCAGTACTTC

D gene: -
J gene: TRBJ2-7
clone size: -
V gene: TRBV4-3
CDR3 protein: CASSQGAQGYEQYF
CDR3 DNA: TGCGCCAGCAGCCAAGGGGCACAGGGCTACGAGCAGTACTTC

D gene: -
J gene: TRBJ2-1
clone size: -
V gene: TRBV7-2
CDR3 protein: CASSGGPRNEQFF
CDR3 DNA: TGTGCCAGCAGCGGAGGGCCGCGGAATGAGCAGTTCTTC

D gene: TRBD2
J gene: TRBJ2-7
clone size: -
V gene: TRBV27
CDR3 protein: CASSLSVPGLAGVVAEQYF
CDR3 DNA: TGTGCCAGCAGTTTATCCGTCCCGGGACTAGCGGGGGTCGTTGCCGAGCAGTACTTC

D gene: -
J gene: TRBJ2-2
clone size: -
V gene: TRBV10-1
CDR3 protein: CASSDWGRGTGELFF
CDR3 DNA: TGCGCCAGCAGTGATTGGGGGCGCGGCACCGGGGAGCTGTTTTTT

D gene: TRBD2
J gene: TRBJ2-2
clone size: -
V gene: TRBV27
CDR3 protein: CASSWGAGVNTGELFF
CDR3 DNA: TGTGCCAGCAGTTGGGGAGCGGGAGTGAACACCGGGGAGCTGTTTTTT

D gene: TRBD2
J gene: TRBJ2-5
clone size: -
V gene: TRBV18
CDR3 protein: CASSSAAGSGQETQYF
CDR3 DNA: TGTGCCAGCTCATCCGCAGCGGGGAGTGGCCAAGAGACCCAGTACTTC

D gene: -
J gene: TRBJ1-5
clone size: -
V gene: TRBV6-5
CDR3 protein: CASRPRGIGGQPQHF
CDR3 DNA: TGTGCCAGCAGACCCCGGGGGATAGGCGGTCAGCCCCAGCATTTT

D gene: TRBD2
J gene: TRBJ2-1
clone size: -
V gene: TRBV5-1
CDR3 protein: CASSSGTSGEQFF
CDR3 DNA: TGCGCCAGCAGCTCGGGGACTAGCGGAGAGCAGTTCTTC

D gene: -
J gene: TRBJ2-1
clone size: -
V gene: TRBV14
CDR3 protein: CASSQMGHNEQFF
CDR3 DNA: TGTGCCAGCAGCCAAATGGGGCACAATGAGCAGTTCTTC

D gene: -
J gene: TRBJ2-7
clone size: -
V gene: TRBV7-6
CDR3 protein: CASSFESPNEQYF
CDR3 DNA: TGTGCCAGCAGCTTCGAGAGTCCCAACGAGCAGTACTTC

D gene: TRBD1
J gene: TRBJ2-7
clone size: -
V gene: TRBV11-2
CDR3 protein: CASSLGDSALEQYF
CDR3 DNA: TGTGCCAGCAGCTTAGGGGACAGTGCATTGGAGCAGTACTTC

D gene: TRBD1
J gene: TRBJ1-1
clone size: -
V gene: TRBV6-5
CDR3 protein: CASSPTGATEAFF
CDR3 DNA: TGTGCCAGCAGTCCAACAGGGGCCACTGAAGCTTTCTTT

D gene: TRBD2
J gene: TRBJ2-1
clone size: -
V gene: TRBV19
CDR3 protein: CASSSLAGQGYNEQFF
CDR3 DNA: TGTGCCAGTAGTAGTTTAGCGGGGCAGGGCTACAATGAGCAGTTCTTC

D gene: -
J gene: TRBJ2-1
clone size: -
V gene: TRBV2
CDR3 protein: CASRGEWGNEQFF
CDR3 DNA: TGTGCCAGCAGGGGCGAATGGGGTAATGAGCAGTTCTTC

D gene: -
J gene: TRBJ2-3
clone size: -
V gene: TRBV7-9
CDR3 protein: CASSRGSGQPTDTQYF
CDR3 DNA: TGTGCCAGCAGCCGGGGGTCTGGACAGCCCACAGATACGCAGTATTTT

D gene: TRBD2
J gene: TRBJ2-7
clone size: -
V gene: TRBV28
CDR3 protein: CASSLFGAGALNEQYF
CDR3 DNA: TGTGCCAGCAGTTTATTTGGGGCGGGAGCTCTAAACGAGCAGTACTTC

D gene: -
J gene: TRBJ1-1
clone size: -
V gene: TRBV10-3
CDR3 protein: CAISEFGGTEAFF
CDR3 DNA: TGTGCCATCAGTGAGTTCGGGGGCACTGAAGCTTTCTTT

D gene: TRBD1
J gene: TRBJ2-3
clone size: -
V gene: TRBV7-9
CDR3 protein: CASSQPGQGKGTRSYF
CDR3 DNA: TGTGCCAGCAGCCAACCGGGACAGGGGAAAGGTACGCGGTCATATTTT

D gene: -
J gene: TRBJ2-7
clone size: -
V gene: TRBV19
CDR3 protein: CASSPKTVSGYEQYF
CDR3 DNA: TGTGCCAGTAGTCCGAAGACAGTCTCCGGCTACGAGCAGTACTTC

D gene: -
J gene: TRBJ2-7
clone size: -
V gene: TRBV13
CDR3 protein: CASSLGSRVRDFSYEQYF
CDR3 DNA: TGTGCCAGCAGCTTAGGGTCTCGGGTCAGAGACTTTTCCTACGAGCAGTACTTC

D gene: -
J gene: TRBJ2-7
clone size: once
V gene: TRBV6-6
CDR3 protein: CASSYTSTSYEQYF
CDR3 DNA: TGTGCCAGCAGTTACACGTCGACTAGCTACGAGCAGTACTTC

D gene: -
J gene: TRBJ1-2
clone size: -
V gene: TRBV19
CDR3 protein: CASSIRASGYTF
CDR3 DNA: TGTGCCAGTAGTATCCGAGCATCCGGCTACACCTTC

D gene: -
J gene: TRBJ2-7
clone size: once
V gene: TRBV5-1
CDR3 protein: CASSLVISSYEQYF
CDR3 DNA: TGCGCCAGCAGCTTGGTAATAAGCTCCTACGAGCAGTACTTC

D gene: -
J gene: TRBJ1-3
clone size: -
V gene: TRBV7-9
CDR3 protein: CASGYGDSRFSGNTIYF
CDR3 DNA: TGTGCCAGCGGATACGGGGACTCCAGGTTCTCTGGAAACACCATATATTTT

D gene: TRBD2
J gene: TRBJ2-7
clone size: -
V gene: TRBV7-6
CDR3 protein: CASSLAGGEQYF
CDR3 DNA: TGTGCCAGCAGCTTAGCCGGGGGGGAGCAGTACTTC

D gene: TRBD2
J gene: TRBJ2-2
clone size: -
V gene: TRBV30
CDR3 protein: CAWSVLSSGRGAGELFF
CDR3 DNA: TGTGCCTGGAGTGTACTTTCTAGCGGGAGAGGGGCCGGGGAGCTGTTTTTT

D gene: -
J gene: TRBJ1-5
clone size: -
V gene: TRBV15
CDR3 protein: CATSRDQSGGNQPQHF
CDR3 DNA: TGTGCCACCAGCAGAGATCAGTCAGGGGGCAATCAGCCCCAGCATTTT

D gene: -
J gene: TRBJ2-7
clone size: -
V gene: TRBV25-1
CDR3 protein: CASSEAASYEQYF
CDR3 DNA: TGTGCCAGCAGTGAGGCCGCGTCCTACGAGCAGTACTTC

D gene: TRBD1
J gene: TRBJ1-1
clone size: -
V gene: TRBV7-2
CDR3 protein: CASSPSFGTGRGAFF
CDR3 DNA: TGTGCCAGCAGCCCAAGTTTTGGGACAGGGAGGGGAGCTTTCTTT

D gene: -
J gene: TRBJ1-3
clone size: -
V gene: TRBV9
CDR3 protein: CASSVPGAGNTIYF
CDR3 DNA: TGTGCCAGCAGCGTCCCAGGGGCTGGAAACACCATATATTTT

D gene: -
J gene: TRBJ2-1
clone size: -
V gene: TRBV14
CDR3 protein: CASSQDWVRQEFF
CDR3 DNA: TGTGCCAGCAGCCAAGATTGGGTGAGGCAGGAGTTCTTC

D gene: -
J gene: TRBJ2-1
clone size: -
V gene: TRBV18
CDR3 protein: CASSPLDGNEQFF
CDR3 DNA: TGTGCCAGCTCACCCCTGGACGGCAATGAGCAGTTCTTC

D gene: -
J gene: TRBJ2-4
clone size: once
V gene: TRBV12-5
CDR3 protein: CASGLTGLAKNIQYF
CDR3 DNA: TGTGCTAGTGGTTTGACGGGACTAGCCAAAAACATTCAGTACTTC

D gene: -
J gene: TRBJ2-6
clone size: -
V gene: TRBV20-1
CDR3 protein: CSAPGANVLTF
CDR3 DNA: TGCAGTGCTCCTGGGGCCAACGTCCTGACTTTC

D gene: -
J gene: TRBJ2-1
clone size: -
V gene: TRBV6-4
CDR3 protein: CASSDSGVHNEQFF
CDR3 DNA: TGTGCCAGCAGTGACTCAGGGGTGCACAATGAGCAGTTCTTC

D gene: TRBD2
J gene: TRBJ2-7
clone size: -
V gene: TRBV18
CDR3 protein: CASSPRLAGVGEQYF
CDR3 DNA: TGTGCCAGCTCGCCTAGACTAGCGGGAGTGGGCGAGCAGTACTTC

D gene: -
J gene: TRBJ2-3
clone size: -
V gene: TRBV9
CDR3 protein: CASSVAGLTDTQYF
CDR3 DNA: TGTGCCAGCAGCGTAGCAGGTCTCACAGATACGCAGTATTTT

D gene: -
J gene: TRBJ2-7
clone size: once
V gene: TRBV7-8
CDR3 protein: CASSFGAGPGLSEQYF
CDR3 DNA: TGTGCCAGCAGCTTTGGGGCGGGCCCCGGGCTCTCCGAGCAGTACTTC

D gene: -
J gene: TRBJ2-3
clone size: -
V gene: TRBV7-9
CDR3 protein: CASSLSLDRADTQYF
CDR3 DNA: TGTGCCAGCAGCTTGTCCCTAGATCGTGCAGATACGCAGTATTTT

D gene: TRBD2
J gene: TRBJ2-7
clone size: once
V gene: TRBV9
CDR3 protein: CASSVASGSNEQYF
CDR3 DNA: TGTGCCAGCAGCGTAGCCAGCGGGAGTAACGAGCAGTACTTC